The clone carrying this TCR beta chain was seen only a few times. The data were taken from a study of shared clonotypes between healthy human individuals. V lost 6 bases to trimming and J lost 5 bases, with 13 bases between them. Germline V gives CDR1 SQVTM, CDR2 ANQGSEA. There are 12 residues in the CDR3. TCRdb's table, derived via immunoSEQ multiplex PCR, lists solely in-frame clones and lacks some. The sample lists about 2.4 million clones, approximately 94% occurring once. The clonotype originates from a man younger than 30 in good health. Some clones in this sample may be carry-over from other donors' samples. Source material: naive CD4+ T cells from PBMCs. Stated subset: CD45RA+ positively selected. The chain has TRBV29-1 and TRBJ1-1; D is perhaps TRBD1 (6 bases). The CDR3 DNA sequence: TGCAGCGTCGCGAGTCAGGGGACTGAAGCTTTCTTT. This translates into CSVASQGTEAFF.